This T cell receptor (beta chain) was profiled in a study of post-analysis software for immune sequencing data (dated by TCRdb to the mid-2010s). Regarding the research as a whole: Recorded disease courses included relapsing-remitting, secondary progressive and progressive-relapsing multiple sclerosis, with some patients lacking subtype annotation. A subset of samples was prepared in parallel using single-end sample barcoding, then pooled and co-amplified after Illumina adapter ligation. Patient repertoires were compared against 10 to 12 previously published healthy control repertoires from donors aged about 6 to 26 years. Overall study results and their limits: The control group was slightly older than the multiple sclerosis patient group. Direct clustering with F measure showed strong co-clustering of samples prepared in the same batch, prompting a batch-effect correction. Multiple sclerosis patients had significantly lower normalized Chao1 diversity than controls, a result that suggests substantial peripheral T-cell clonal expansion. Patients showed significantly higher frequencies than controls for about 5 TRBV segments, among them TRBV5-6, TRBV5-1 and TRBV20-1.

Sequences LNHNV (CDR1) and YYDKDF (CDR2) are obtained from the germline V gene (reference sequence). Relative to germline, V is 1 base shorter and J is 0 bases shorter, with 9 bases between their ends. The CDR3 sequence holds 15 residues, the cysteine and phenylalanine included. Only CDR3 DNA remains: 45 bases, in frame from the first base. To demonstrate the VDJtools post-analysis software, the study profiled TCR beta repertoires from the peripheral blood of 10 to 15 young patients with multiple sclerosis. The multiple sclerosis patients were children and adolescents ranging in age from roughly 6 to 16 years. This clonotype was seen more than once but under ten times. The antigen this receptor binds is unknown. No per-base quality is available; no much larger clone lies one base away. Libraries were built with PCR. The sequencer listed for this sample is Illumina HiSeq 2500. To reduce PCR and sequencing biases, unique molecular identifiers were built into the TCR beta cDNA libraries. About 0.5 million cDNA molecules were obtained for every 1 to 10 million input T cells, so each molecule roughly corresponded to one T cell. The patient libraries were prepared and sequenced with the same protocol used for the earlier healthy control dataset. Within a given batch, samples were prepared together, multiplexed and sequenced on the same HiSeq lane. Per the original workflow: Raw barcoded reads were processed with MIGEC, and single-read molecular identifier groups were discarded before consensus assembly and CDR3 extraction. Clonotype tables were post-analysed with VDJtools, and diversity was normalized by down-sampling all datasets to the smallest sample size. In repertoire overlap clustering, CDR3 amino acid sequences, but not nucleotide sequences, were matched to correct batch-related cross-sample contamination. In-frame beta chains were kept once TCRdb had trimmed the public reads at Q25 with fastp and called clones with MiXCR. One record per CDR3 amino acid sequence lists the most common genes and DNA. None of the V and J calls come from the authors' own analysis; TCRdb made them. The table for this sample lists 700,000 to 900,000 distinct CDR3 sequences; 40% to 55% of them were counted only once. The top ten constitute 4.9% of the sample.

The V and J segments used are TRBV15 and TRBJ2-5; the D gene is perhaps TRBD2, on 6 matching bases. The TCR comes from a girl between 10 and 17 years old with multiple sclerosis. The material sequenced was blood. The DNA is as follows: TGTGCCACCAGCAGAGCGGGGGTTTACCAAGAGACCCAGTACTTC. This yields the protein CATSRAGVYQETQYF.